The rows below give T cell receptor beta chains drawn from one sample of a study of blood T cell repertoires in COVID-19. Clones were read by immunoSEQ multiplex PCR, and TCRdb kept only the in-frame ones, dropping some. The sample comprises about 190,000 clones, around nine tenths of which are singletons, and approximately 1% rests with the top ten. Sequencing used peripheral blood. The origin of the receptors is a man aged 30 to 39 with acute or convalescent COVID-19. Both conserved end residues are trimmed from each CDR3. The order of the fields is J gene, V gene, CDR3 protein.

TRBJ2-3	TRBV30	AWSDWLAGNSIRTDTQY
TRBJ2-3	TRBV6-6	ASSYSLARTDTQY
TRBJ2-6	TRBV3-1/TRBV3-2	ASSQRTGTGANVLT
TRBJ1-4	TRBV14	ASSPHTGFATNEKLF
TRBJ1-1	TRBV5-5	ASLPGGLATEAF
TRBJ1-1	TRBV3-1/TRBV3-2	ASSGRQGYTEAF
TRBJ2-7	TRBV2	ASARGPGGTYEQY
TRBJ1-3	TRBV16	ASSQYPGGSSGNTIY
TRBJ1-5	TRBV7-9	ASGTANQPQH
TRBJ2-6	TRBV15	ATSREGGAHLSSGANVLT
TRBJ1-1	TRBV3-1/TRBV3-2	ASSPSTVTEAF
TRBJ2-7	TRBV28	ASSLRGISYEQY
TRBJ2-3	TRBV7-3	ASSHARGGADTQY
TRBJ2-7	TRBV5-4	ASSLVTGSSYEQY
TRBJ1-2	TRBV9	ASAFEGVYGYT
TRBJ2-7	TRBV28	ASSQLTGSYSEQY
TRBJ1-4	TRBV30	AWSVRRGVEKLF
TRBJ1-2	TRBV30	AWSVVRGYNYGYT
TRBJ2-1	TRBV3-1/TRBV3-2	ASSQVNIAGAYNEQF
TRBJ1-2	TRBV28	ASTRGVYGYT
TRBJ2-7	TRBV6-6	ASKITAGDSYEQY
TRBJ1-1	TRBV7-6	ASSLAIRDRQLNTEAF
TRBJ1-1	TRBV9	ASSVISGAGTEAF
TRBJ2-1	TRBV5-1	ASSDPARELNEQF
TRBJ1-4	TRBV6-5	ASSRTDGEKLF
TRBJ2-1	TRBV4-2	ASSPRTSGSGNEQF
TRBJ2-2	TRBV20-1	SAANTGELF
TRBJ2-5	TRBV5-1	ASSWRGGKETQY
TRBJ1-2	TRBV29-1	SVDPGQGRYNYGYT
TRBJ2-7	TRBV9	ASSSGHASEQY
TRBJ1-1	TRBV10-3	AISEGHPNTEAF
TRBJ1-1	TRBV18	ASSPPGGTANTEAF
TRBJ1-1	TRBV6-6	ASSPAGHGEAF
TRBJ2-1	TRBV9	ASSDSQGITYNEQF
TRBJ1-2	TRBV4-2	ASSQDPYGYGYT
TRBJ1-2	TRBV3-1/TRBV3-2	ASSYWGQGLYGYT
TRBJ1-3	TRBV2	ASRAHPGNTIY
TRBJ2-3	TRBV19	ASSSGSQDTQY
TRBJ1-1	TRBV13	ASSLTMEAF
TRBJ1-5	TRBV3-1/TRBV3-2	ASSSDLNQPQH
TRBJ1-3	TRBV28	ASLTGGEGNTIY